This record looks at one T cell receptor (beta chain) sequence and its context. Its antigen remains unknown. The data belong to a study of CD8+CD57+ T cells in acquired aplastic anemia. Study background: Mean yield of DNA from sorted CD4+ and CD8+ cells was 2.5 to 4 ug.

The germline CDR1 and CDR2 sequences are SNHLY and FYNNEI. The CDR3 is 14 amino acids. V lost 4 bases and J 5 bases, leaving 15 bases between the germline ends. Flow cytometry had shown expanded CD8+CD57+ cells in the patients chosen for sequencing. No therapy had been given to the patients at the time of blood sampling. The TCR beta profiling, which covered VDJ combination and CDR3 sequence, was carried out using genomic DNA as the template. TCRdb re-derived calls from the reads in MiXCR, one entry per CDR3 protein. The sample contains 200,000 to 250,000 distinct CDR3 sequences, over 40% of which appear only once. Study conclusions and caveats: Twenty-nine CD8+ CDR3 sequences were shared between patients and controls. A significant difference in CD8+ Simpson's diversity between patients and controls was not found.

Sequenced material: sorted CD4+, CD8+, or CD8+CD57+ T cells (not recorded which) from PBMCs. This clonotype originated in a human donor with aplastic anemia. This rearrangement joins TRBV2 to TRBJ2-7; unclear D gene. CDR3 amino acids: CASSVGNSYNEQYF. In nucleotides, the CDR3 is TGTGCCAGCAGTGTAGGCAACTCCTACAACGAGCAGTACTTC.